The sample holds a few counts of the clone carrying this TCR beta chain. Its antigen is undetermined. There are 13 residues in the CDR3. Germline CDR1 and CDR2: MNHEY and SVGEGT. V dropped 6 bases and J dropped 4 bases, with 12 bases sitting between them. A J-beta primer mix and a sample-barcoded 5' primer were used in a second PCR of roughly 7 to 12 cycles. TCRdb fed the 5' RACE reads into MiXCR, producing one record per CDR3 protein. Here the sample spans roughly 800,000 distinct CDR3 sequences, 58% being singletons. The sample is drawn from a study of blood T cells in healthy people across ages. Notes on the study in general: In older individuals, TCR beta diversity per million T cells was lower, falling roughly linearly with age. Relative to aged donors, long-lived donors carried more naive CD4+ cells and displayed higher diversity.

The study drew donors from healthy Caucasian individuals in Russia aged roughly 6 to 90. This chain connects TRBV6-2 or TRBV6-3 to TRBJ2-5; D gene uncertain. The sequenced sample consisted of blood. This receptor was identified in a man aged 30 to 45 in good health. The CDR3 protein is CASRVWSGETQYF. For the CDR3, the DNA is TGTGCCAGCAGGGTTTGGTCCGGAGAGACCCAGTACTTC.